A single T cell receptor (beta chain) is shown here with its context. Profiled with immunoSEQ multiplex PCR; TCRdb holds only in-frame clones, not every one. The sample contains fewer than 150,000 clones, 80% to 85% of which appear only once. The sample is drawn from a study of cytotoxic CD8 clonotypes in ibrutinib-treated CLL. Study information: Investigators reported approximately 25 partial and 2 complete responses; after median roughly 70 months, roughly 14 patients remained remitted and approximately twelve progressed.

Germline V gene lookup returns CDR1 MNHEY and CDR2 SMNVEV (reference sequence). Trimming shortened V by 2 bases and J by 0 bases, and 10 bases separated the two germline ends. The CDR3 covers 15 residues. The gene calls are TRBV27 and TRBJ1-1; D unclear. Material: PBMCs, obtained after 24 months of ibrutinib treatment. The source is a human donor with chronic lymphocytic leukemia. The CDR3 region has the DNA TGTGCCAGCAGTTTAGGTTACACTGTGAACACTGAAGCTTTCTTT. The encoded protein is CASSLGYTVNTEAFF.